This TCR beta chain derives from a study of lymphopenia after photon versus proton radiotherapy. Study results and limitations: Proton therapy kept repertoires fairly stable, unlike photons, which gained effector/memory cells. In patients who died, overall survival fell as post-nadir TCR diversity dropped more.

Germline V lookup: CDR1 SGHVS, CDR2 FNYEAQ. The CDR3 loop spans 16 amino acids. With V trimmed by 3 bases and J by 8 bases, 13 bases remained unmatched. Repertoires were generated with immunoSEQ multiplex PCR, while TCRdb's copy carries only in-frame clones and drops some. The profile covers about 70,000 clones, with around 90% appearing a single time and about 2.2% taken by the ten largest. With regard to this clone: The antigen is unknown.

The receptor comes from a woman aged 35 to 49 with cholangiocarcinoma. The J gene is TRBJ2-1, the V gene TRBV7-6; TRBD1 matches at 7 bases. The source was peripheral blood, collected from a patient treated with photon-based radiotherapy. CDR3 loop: CASSLTGPTWADEQFF. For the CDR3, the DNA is TGTGCCAGCAGCTTGACAGGGCCTACATGGGCCGATGAGCAGTTCTTC.